The entry below describes one T cell receptor beta chain. Its antigen is undetermined. These data come from a study of T cell repertoires in cytomegalovirus infection. Study overall: Selected CMV epitopes included recently identified HLA-C-restricted ones as well as well-studied HLA-B-restricted ones.

A single record per CDR3 protein comes from TCRdb applying MiXCR to the reads. The data hold 700,000 to 900,000 distinct CDR3 sequences, with about 28% observed a single time. The CDR3 extends over 14 amino acids. Germline CDR1 reads SEHNR; CDR2 reads FQNEAQ (reference sequence). V shed 4 bases and J shed 0 bases, with 10 bases lying between them. The sample in question was cultured CD8+ T cells from PBMCs, obtained from culture after CMV antigen stimulation. This TCR was sampled from a human donor in good health (CMV status not recorded). Some clones in this sample may be carry-over from other donors' samples. V usage is TRBV7-9 and J usage is TRBJ2-7; D remains unclear. The CDR3, as DNA: TGTGCCAGCAGCTCCTACCTAGACTCCTACGAGCAGTACGTC. Protein product: CASSSYLDSYEQYV.